These 19 T cell receptor beta chains were sequenced from one sample in a study of CD8 T cells in ankylosing spondylitis. TCRdb recomputed calls from the 5' RACE reads with MiXCR, one row per CDR3 protein. This sample has about 220,000 distinct CDR3 sequences; roughly 25% occur once, and the top ten carry roughly 6.7%. Sequencing input: blood, either unsorted or a sorted T cell fraction (not recorded which). These receptors all stem from a male donor with ankylosing spondylitis or in good health (not recorded which).

This clonotype has only a few counts. J is TRBJ2-2 and V is TRBV7-2, with D tentatively TRBD2 (6 bases). There are 16 residues in the CDR3. The V end was cut by 5 bases, the J end by 5 bases, with 18 bases between. Germline values: CDR1 SGHTA, CDR2 FQGNSA. CDR3 nucleotides: TGTGCCAGCAGCACCAGGGCGGGGATGGTGACCGGGGAGCTGTTTTTT. Translated: CASSTRAGMVTGELFF.

The table lists this clonotype with many counts. The V gene is TRBV20-1, the J gene TRBJ1-1; TRBD1 matches 10 bases. Looked up from germline, CDR1 is DFQATT and CDR2 is SNEGSKA (reference sequence). The ends lost 0 bases at V and 4 bases at J; junction bases unmatched: 8. This CDR3 has 16 residues. CDR3 nucleotide sequence: TGCAGTGCTAGAGACTCCACCGGGACAGGGGCCACTGAAGCTTTCTTT. It yields the protein CSARDSTGTGATEAFF.

This clonotype was counted at least ten times. V is TRBV5-5 and J is TRBJ2-5, with 10 bases that match TRBD1. CDR3 size: 15 residues. In germline, CDR1 is SGHKS, CDR2 YYEKEE (reference sequence). The J segment lost 2 bases and the V segment lost 4 bases, leaving 5 bases of the junction unmatched. Here the CDR3 DNA reads TGTGCCAGCAGCGTCGGGACAGGGGTACAAGAGACCCAGTACTTC. Amino acid sequence: CASSVGTGVQETQYF.

This clonotype was picked up a small number of times. The CDR3 region has the DNA TGCAGTGCTAGAGTTCCTGGACCGAGGAACTATGGCTACACCTTC. It specifies CSARVPGPRNYGYTF. The chain uses TRBV20-1 and TRBJ1-2; D remains ambiguous. Germline V gene sequence: CDR1 DFQATT, CDR2 SNEGSKA (reference sequence). The CDR3 consists of 15 residues. Trimming took 1 base from V and 2 from J, leaving 14 bases between them.

The table lists this clonotype with many counts. The chain has TRBV29-1 and TRBJ2-3, with no clear D. Germline CDR1 is SQVTM and CDR2 is ANQGSEA. The CDR3 consists of 14 residues. V lost 1 base and J lost 0, with 8 bases in between. This CDR3 is CSVEGRSSTDTQYF. The CDR3 DNA reads TGCAGCGTTGAAGGGAGATCTAGCACAGATACGCAGTATTTT.

The table lists this clonotype with many counts. The rearrangement joins TRBV4-3 to TRBJ2-2; TRBD2 matches at 7 bases. Trimming cost V 0 bases and J 3 bases; bases outside gene matches: 4. The CDR3 consists of 16 residues. In germline, CDR1 is LGHNA, CDR2 YSLEER. The CDR3 DNA reads TGCGCCAGCAGCCAAGAGCTAGCGGAACACACCGGGGAGCTGTTTTTT. Translating it yields CASSQELAEHTGELFF.

J is TRBJ2-3 and V is TRBV29-1, with D uncertain. CDR1 and CDR2 from the germline V gene are SQVTM and ANQGSEA. V lost 5 bases and J lost 0, with 15 bases in between. The CDR3 consists of 15 residues. The CDR3 region is CSVRLRLESTDTQYF. CDR3 nucleotide sequence: TGCAGCGTTAGACTCCGACTCGAAAGCACAGATACGCAGTATTTT.

This clonotype was detected only a few times. This chain connects TRBV5-1 to TRBJ1-2; D ambiguous. CDR1 SGHRS and CDR2 YFSETQ come from the germline V gene. The CDR3 length is 12 residues. V lost 1 base and J lost 6, with 7 bases in between. The CDR3 sequence is CASSLYMNGYTF. The CDR3 DNA reads as TGCGCCAGCAGCTTGTATATGAATGGCTACACCTTC.

This clonotype was detected many times. The chain carries TRBV7-8 and TRBJ2-1, with D possibly being TRBD2 (6 bases). V was cut by 6 bases and J by 9 bases, with 24 bases left in between. The CDR3 loop spans 16 amino acids. The germline V gene encodes CDR1 SGHVS and CDR2 FQNEAQ. The CDR3 region is CASSYGTGTPRSEQFF. The CDR3 DNA sequence: TGTGCCAGCAGTTATGGGACGGGGACTCCTAGGAGTGAGCAGTTCTTC.

This clonotype was found many times. V and J are TRBV12-3 or TRBV12-4 and TRBJ2-7, with D maybe TRBD1 (5 bases). The V gene lost 4 bases and the J gene lost 8 bases, with 6 bases spanning the gap. The CDR3 runs to 10 residues. The DNA for the CDR3 is TGTGCCAGCAGTTACAGGAAGCAGTACTTC. As protein: CASSYRKQYF.

This clonotype was seen at least ten times. The V gene is TRBV7-2, the J gene TRBJ2-7; D perhaps matches TRBD1 (8 bases). This CDR3 comprises 17 residues. The germline CDR1 and CDR2 sequences are SGHTA and FQGNSA. V lost 1 base and J lost 2, with 18 bases in between. The CDR3 bases are TGTGCCAGCAGCTTAGGGGGGGGACAGGCCATACCCTACGAGCAGTACTTC. This codes for CASSLGGGQAIPYEQYF.

This chain links TRBV9 with TRBJ2-2; D is unresolved. Trimming pared 0 bases from V and 5 bases from J, leaving 11 bases between. CDR3 size: 15 residues. The germline V gene encodes CDR1 SGDLS and CDR2 YYNGEE. The CDR3 is CASSVEPDFTGELFF. CDR3 DNA: TGTGCCAGCAGCGTAGAGCCAGATTTTACCGGGGAGCTGTTTTTT.

The rearrangement uses TRBV28 and TRBJ1-1; no reliable D call. Trimming stripped 2 bases from V and 6 bases from J, with 10 bases between. Germline V gives CDR1 MDHEN, CDR2 SYDVKM. The CDR3 is 13 amino acids. CDR3 loop: CASSLRRRSEAFF. The CDR3 nucleotides are TGTGCCAGCAGTTTACGTAGGCGGTCTGAAGCTTTCTTT.

V usage is TRBV10-3 and J usage is TRBJ1-1; D perhaps matches TRBD1 (5 bases). CDR3 length: 13 amino acids. V was cut by 7 bases and J by 1 base, with 10 bases left in between. Germline-derived CDR1 and CDR2 are ENHRY and SYGVKD. CDR3 coding DNA: TGTGCCATCAAGGACACGAGGAACACTGAAGCTTTCTTT. Translating it yields CAIKDTRNTEAFF.

The CDR3, as DNA: TGTGCCAGCAGTTTATTACTGGTAACGGGGACCCAGTACTTC. It encodes CASSLLLVTGTQYF. The chain recombines TRBV12-3 or TRBV12-4 with TRBJ2-5; D unresolved. Trimming removed 2 bases at V and 7 bases at J, with 14 bases between. This CDR3 region has 14 residues.

This clonotype was found a few times. This chain links TRBV29-1 with TRBJ2-1, with 7 bases identical to TRBD2. The length of the CDR3 is 13 residues. Per the germline V gene, CDR1 is SQVTM and CDR2 is ANQGSEA. After removal of 8 bases from V and 0 bases from J, the junction contained 4 bases not matched to a gene. This chain's CDR3 is CSLWTSSYNEQFF. The CDR3 coding sequence is TGCAGCCTGTGGACTAGCTCCTACAATGAGCAGTTCTTC.

In its sample, this clonotype was seen many times. The chain links TRBV5-5 to TRBJ1-1, with a weak D call TRBD1 (5 bases). This CDR3 has 15 amino acids. The V gene's germline CDR1 is SGHKS and CDR2 YYEKEE (reference sequence). Trimming removed 3 bases at V and 8 bases at J, with 20 bases between. CDR3 sequence: CASSYGTAGRMEAFF. The CDR3 DNA reads TGTGCCAGCAGCTACGGGACGGCCGGGAGAATGGAAGCTTTCTTT. Combining the CDR3 with reference TRBV5-5 and TRBJ1-1 gives the whole variable domain DAGVTQSPTHLIKTRGQQVTLRCSPISGHKSVSWYQQVLGQGPQFIFQYYEKEERGRGNFPDRFSARQFPNYSSELNVNALLLGDSALYLCASSYGTAGRMEAFFGQGTRLTVV.

The chain links TRBV9 to TRBJ1-2; unclear D gene. Per the germline V gene, CDR1 is SGDLS and CDR2 is YYNGEE. The CDR3 length is 13 residues. Trimming cost V 1 base and J 8 bases, with 12 bases left between them. This chain's CDR3 is CASSVSLGDGYTF. As DNA, the CDR3 is TGTGCCAGCAGCGTATCCCTCGGTGACGGCTACACCTTC.

V is TRBV20-1 and J is TRBJ2-5, with 9 bases matching TRBD2. The CDR3 consists of 14 residues. The germline V gene encodes CDR1 DFQATT and CDR2 SNEGSKA (reference sequence). Unmatched junction bases numbered 9, after V lost 5 bases and J lost 5 bases. CDR3 amino acids: CSAVAGVVLETQYF. CDR3 bases: TGCAGTGCTGTAGCGGGAGTGGTTTTGGAGACCCAGTACTTC.